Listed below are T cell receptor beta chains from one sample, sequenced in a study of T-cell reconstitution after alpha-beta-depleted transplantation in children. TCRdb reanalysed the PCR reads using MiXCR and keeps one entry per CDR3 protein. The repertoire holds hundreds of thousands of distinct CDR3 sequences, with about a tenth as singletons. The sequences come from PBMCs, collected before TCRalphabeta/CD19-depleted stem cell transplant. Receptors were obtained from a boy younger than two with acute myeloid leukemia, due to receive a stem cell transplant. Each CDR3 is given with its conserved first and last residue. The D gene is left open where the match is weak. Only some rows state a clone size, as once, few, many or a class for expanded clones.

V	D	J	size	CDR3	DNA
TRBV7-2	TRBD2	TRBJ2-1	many	CASSLATSAGGYNEQFF	TGTGCCAGCAGCTTAGCGACTAGCGCGGGGGGCTACAATGAGCAGTTCTTC
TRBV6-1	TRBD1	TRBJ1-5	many	CASRAAGGSNQPQHF	TGTGCCAGCAGGGCGGCAGGGGGTAGCAATCAGCCCCAGCATTTT
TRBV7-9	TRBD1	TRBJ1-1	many	CASSLLQGATEAFF	TGTGCCAGCAGCTTACTACAGGGGGCCACTGAAGCTTTCTTT
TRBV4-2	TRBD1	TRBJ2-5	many	CASSHGPDDRAEETQYF	TGTGCCAGCAGCCACGGGCCAGACGACAGGGCGGAAGAGACCCAGTACTTC
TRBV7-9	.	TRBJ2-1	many	CSSSLDGNEQFF	TGTTCCAGCAGCTTAGACGGGAATGAGCAGTTCTTC
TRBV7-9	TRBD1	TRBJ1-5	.	CASSTSDRESQPQHF	TGTGCCAGCAGTACATCCGACAGGGAGAGTCAGCCCCAGCATTTT
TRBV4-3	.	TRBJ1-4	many	CASSPRPATNEKLFF	TGCGCCAGCAGCCCCCGGCCAGCGACTAATGAAAAACTGTTTTTT
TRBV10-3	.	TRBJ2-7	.	CAMGPRLFSYEQYF	TGTGCCATGGGCCCCAGGCTCTTCTCCTACGAGCAGTACTTC
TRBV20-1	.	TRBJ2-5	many	CSARDPRQETQYF	TGCAGTGCTAGAGATCCCCGGCAAGAGACCCAGTACTTC
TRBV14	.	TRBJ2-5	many	CASSQDIGNQETQYF	TGTGCCAGCAGCCAAGACATAGGGAACCAAGAGACCCAGTACTTC
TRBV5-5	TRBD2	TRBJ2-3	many	CASSPWTSGGDFNTQYF	TGTGCCAGCAGCCCGTGGACAAGCGGGGGCGACTTCAATACGCAGTATTTT
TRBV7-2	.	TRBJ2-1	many	CASSLGVGYNEQFF	TGTGCCAGCAGCTTAGGGGTGGGGTACAATGAGCAGTTCTTC
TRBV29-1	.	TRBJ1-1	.	CSVPNSGYTEAFF	TGCAGCGTCCCGAACTCGGGGTACACTGAAGCTTTCTTT
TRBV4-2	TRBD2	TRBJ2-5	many	CASSPGLAGIGQETQYF	TGTGCCAGCAGCCCGGGACTAGCGGGTATCGGCCAAGAGACCCAGTACTTC
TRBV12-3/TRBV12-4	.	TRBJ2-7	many	CASSFITTNYYEQYF	TGTGCCAGCAGTTTCATTACTACAAACTACTACGAGCAGTACTTC
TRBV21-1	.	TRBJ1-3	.	CASSDTGRCSGNTIYF	TGTGCCAGCAGCGATACAGGGCGTTGCTCTGGAAACACCATATATTTT
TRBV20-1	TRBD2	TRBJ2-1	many	CSARGLAGGGGYNEQFF	TGCAGTGCTAGAGGACTAGCGGGAGGAGGTGGCTACAATGAGCAGTTCTTC
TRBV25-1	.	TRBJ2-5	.	CASSVGHLRGTQYF	TGTGCCAGCAGTGTCGGACACCTCCGGGGGACCCAGTACTTC
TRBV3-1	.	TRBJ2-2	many	CASSPGTFAGELFF	TGTGCCAGCAGTCCCGGGACCTTCGCCGGGGAGCTGTTTTTT
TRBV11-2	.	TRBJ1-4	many	CASSLLRGGDEKLFF	TGTGCCAGCAGCTTATTGAGGGGTGGGGATGAAAAACTGTTTTTT
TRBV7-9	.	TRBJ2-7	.	CASSGIYEQYF	TGTGCCAGCAGCGGTATCTACGAGCAGTACTTC
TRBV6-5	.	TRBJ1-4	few	CASSYSTEEKLFF	TGTGCCAGCAGTTACTCGACTGAGGAAAAACTGTTTTTT
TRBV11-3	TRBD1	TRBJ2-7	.	CASSAGARDRATDEQYF	TGTGCCAGCAGCGCAGGCGCCCGGGACAGGGCAACGGACGAGCAGTACTTC
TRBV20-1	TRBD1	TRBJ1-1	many	CSARIPGTGTAFF	TGCAGTGCCAGAATACCCGGGACAGGGACCGCTTTCTTT
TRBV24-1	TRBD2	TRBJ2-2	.	CATSDLTTSGRASAGELFF	TGTGCCACCAGTGATTTAACAACTAGCGGGAGGGCCTCGGCCGGGGAGCTGTTTTTT
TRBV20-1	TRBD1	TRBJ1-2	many	CSARGGGRGYTF	TGCAGTGCTAGAGGAGGGGGCAGGGGCTACACCTTC
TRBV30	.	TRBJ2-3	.	CAWSVPPGTARGTQYF	TGTGCCTGGAGTGTACCCCCTGGCACTGCACGGGGTACGCAGTATTTT
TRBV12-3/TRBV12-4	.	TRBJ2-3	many	CASSSLHTGVGQYF	TGTGCCAGCAGTTCCCTCCATACTGGGGTCGGGCAGTATTTT
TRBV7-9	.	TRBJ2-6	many	CASSFRDVSSGANVLTF	TGTGCCAGCAGCTTCCGGGACGTCAGCTCTGGGGCCAACGTCCTGACTTTC
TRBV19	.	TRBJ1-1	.	CASSGDGRTEAFF	TGTGCCAGTAGTGGGGACGGGAGAACTGAAGCTTTCTTT
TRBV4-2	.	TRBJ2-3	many	CASSQVRSYSSTDTQYF	TGTGCCAGCAGCCAAGTCAGGTCGTATTCTAGCACAGATACGCAGTATTTT
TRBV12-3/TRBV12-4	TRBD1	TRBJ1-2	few	CASSPGRGTVNYGYTF	TGTGCCAGCAGTCCAGGAAGAGGGACAGTGAACTATGGCTACACCTTC
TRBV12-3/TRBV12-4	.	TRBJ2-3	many	CASSFPGDSTDTQYF	TGTGCCAGCAGTTTCCCTGGGGACAGCACAGATACGCAGTATTTT
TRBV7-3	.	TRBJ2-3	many	CASSLNGRGADTQYF	TGTGCCAGCAGCTTAAACGGCAGGGGTGCAGATACGCAGTATTTT
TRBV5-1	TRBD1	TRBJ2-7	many	CASSLKTGEYEQYF	TGCGCCAGCAGCTTGAAGACAGGGGAATACGAGCAGTACTTC
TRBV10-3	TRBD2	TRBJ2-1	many	CAISGGGLAGYNEQFF	TGTGCCATCAGTGGAGGGGGACTAGCGGGCTACAATGAGCAGTTCTTC
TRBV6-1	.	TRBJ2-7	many	CASSEGPGLYEQYF	TGTGCCAGCAGTGAAGGACCGGGCCTCTACGAGCAGTACTTC
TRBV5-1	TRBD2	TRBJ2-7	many	CASSLVVGGEQYF	TGCGCCAGCAGCTTGGTCGTGGGGGGGGAGCAGTACTTC
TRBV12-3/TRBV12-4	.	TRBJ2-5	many	CASSSSMEKTQYF	TGTGCCAGCAGTTCCTCCATGGAGAAGACCCAGTACTTC
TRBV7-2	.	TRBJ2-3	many	CASSQYVGGQTDTQYF	TGTGCCAGCAGCCAATATGTTGGGGGTCAGACAGATACGCAGTATTTT
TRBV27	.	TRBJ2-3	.	CASSPSADTQYF	TGTGCCAGCTCCCCCTCGGCAGATACGCAGTATTTT
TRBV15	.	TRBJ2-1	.	CATSVNYPRYNEQFF	TGTGCCACCAGTGTCAACTATCCCAGGTACAATGAGCAGTTCTTC
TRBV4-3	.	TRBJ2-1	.	CASSQGYFPNEQFF	TGCGCCAGCAGCCAAGGATACTTCCCCAATGAGCAGTTCTTC
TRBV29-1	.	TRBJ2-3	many	CSVEDRRAERPGTDTQYF	TGCAGCGTTGAAGACCGGAGGGCAGAGAGGCCGGGAACAGATACGCAGTATTTT
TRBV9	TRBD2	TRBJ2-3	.	CASSETASGSGGTDTQYF	TGTGCCAGCAGCGAGACGGCTAGCGGGAGTGGGGGGACAGATACGCAGTATTTT
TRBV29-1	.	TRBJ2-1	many	CSVEGTVSYNEQFF	TGCAGCGTTGAAGGGACAGTCTCCTACAATGAGCAGTTCTTC